At least ten counts were recorded for the clone carrying this T cell receptor (beta chain). TCRdb used MiXCR to reprocess the 5' RACE reads, holding one entry per CDR3 protein. The sample has 20,000 to 30,000 distinct CDR3 sequences, roughly 4.1% seen once; the top ten hold approximately 4%. Germline values: CDR1 MDHEN, CDR2 SYDVKM. Losses at the gene ends were 6 bases for V and 0 bases for J; bases not matched to a gene: 5. The length of the CDR3 is 14 residues. This specimen belongs to a study of early T cells in non-severe SARS-CoV-2 infection. Overall study: Bulk RNA from unsorted whole blood was sequenced; chains were unpaired.

The TCR comes from an adult who was a healthcare worker with PCR-confirmed SARS-CoV-2 infection or an uninfected control (not recorded which). Sequenced input: whole blood. V is TRBV28 and J is TRBJ2-7; 7 positions match TRBD1. The CDR3 coding sequence is TGTGCCAGCAGACGACAGGGTCCCTCCTACGAGCAGTACTTC. Translation: CASRRQGPSYEQYF.